A selection of T cell receptor beta chains follows, all from one sample in a study of shared clonotypes between healthy human individuals. Libraries were prepared by immunoSEQ multiplex PCR; TCRdb keeps only in-frame clonotypes and omits some of them. The sample lists just over 2,000,000 clones; 85% to 95% were seen once. Sequenced input: naive CD4+ T cells sorted from blood. The origin of the receptors is a man younger than 35 in good health. CDR3s include the opening cysteine and the closing phenylalanine or tryptophan. D genes are given only for firm matches. Not every row has a clone size; where given, it reads once, few, many or a size class.

CDR3 | DNA | size | J | D | V
CAWSPGAANYGYTF | TGTGCCTGGAGTCCAGGGGCAGCTAACTATGGCTACACCTTC | . | TRBJ1-2 | . | TRBV30
CASSFRGLTGNYGYTF | TGTGCCAGCAGCTTTAGGGGGCTGACAGGAAACTATGGCTACACCTTC | . | TRBJ1-2 | TRBD1 | TRBV7-2
CASSPQSNRPLVQYF | TGTGCCAGCAGTCCCCAAAGCAACCGACCTTTAGTCCAGTACTTC | . | TRBJ2-7 | . | TRBV2
CASSPLPSDYGYTF | TGTGCCAGCTCACCACTGCCGAGCGACTATGGCTACACCTTC | once | TRBJ1-2 | . | TRBV18
CASSQVKGISPYEQYF | TGTGCCAGCAGCCAAGTTAAGGGCATTTCCCCCTACGAGCAGTACTTC | . | TRBJ2-7 | . | TRBV14
CASSPQPGQSSGNTIYF | TGTGCCAGCAGTCCGCAACCAGGACAGAGCTCTGGAAACACCATATATTTT | . | TRBJ1-3 | . | TRBV27
CASRYSGEVTEAFF | TGTGCCAGCAGGTACTCAGGGGAGGTCACTGAAGCTTTCTTT | . | TRBJ1-1 | . | TRBV2
CASSVTGPAETQYF | TGTGCCAGCAGCGTTACGGGGCCTGCGGAGACCCAGTACTTC | . | TRBJ2-5 | . | TRBV5-4
CASSRQPSSYEQYF | TGTGCCAGCTCCCGACAGCCCAGCTCCTACGAGCAGTACTTC | . | TRBJ2-7 | . | TRBV18
CASSLSTDSRGYTEAFF | TGCGCCAGCAGCTTATCCACAGATAGCAGGGGATATACTGAAGCTTTCTTT | . | TRBJ1-1 | . | TRBV5-1
CASARGKRGQPQHF | TGTGCCAGCGCTCGGGGGAAGCGGGGCCAGCCCCAGCATTTT | . | TRBJ1-5 | . | TRBV6-4
CASSFELEQYF | TGTGCCAGCAGCTTCGAGCTGGAGCAGTACTTC | . | TRBJ2-7 | . | TRBV7-9
CASRSTGGNEKLFF | TGCGCCAGCAGATCGACAGGGGGTAATGAAAAACTGTTTTTT | . | TRBJ1-4 | TRBD1 | TRBV10-2
CASSAGELAGRTETQYF | TGTGCCAGCAGCGCCGGAGAATTAGCGGGACGAACAGAGACCCAGTACTTC | . | TRBJ2-5 | TRBD2 | TRBV9
CASSVAGTANTEAFF | TGTGCCAGCAGCGTAGCTGGGACAGCCAACACTGAAGCTTTCTTT | . | TRBJ1-1 | TRBD1 | TRBV9
CSVSGRLIYEQYF | TGCAGCGTGTCGGGACGCCTTATCTACGAGCAGTACTTC | . | TRBJ2-7 | . | TRBV29-1
CASSPDRSNTEAFF | TGTGCCAGCAGCCCGGACAGGAGCAACACTGAAGCTTTCTTT | . | TRBJ1-1 | TRBD1 | TRBV7-2
CSVGTQLGKTQYF | TGCAGCGTTGGAACGCAGCTGGGGAAGACCCAGTACTTC | once | TRBJ2-5 | . | TRBV29-1
CASSATSGRGLETQYF | TGTGCCAGCAGCGCGACTAGCGGGAGAGGTCTAGAGACCCAGTACTTC | . | TRBJ2-5 | TRBD2 | TRBV7-9
CASSLGRLEVSSYEQYF | TGTGCCAGCAGCTTGGGGAGACTAGAGGTGAGCTCCTACGAGCAGTACTTC | . | TRBJ2-7 | . | TRBV7-2
CASMGQVYNEQFF | TGTGCCAGCATGGGACAGGTATACAATGAGCAGTTCTTC | . | TRBJ2-1 | TRBD1 | TRBV6-5
CASSDAGDRGDGQYF | TGCGCCAGCAGCGACGCTGGGGACAGGGGGGACGGGCAGTACTTC | . | TRBJ2-7 | TRBD1 | TRBV5-1
CASSYSRSGSGNTIYF | TGTGCCAGCAGTTACTCGAGATCAGGGTCTGGAAACACCATATATTTT | . | TRBJ1-3 | . | TRBV6-5
CASSLGDRGPYEQYF | TGTGCCAGCAGCTTGGGTGACAGGGGCCCCTACGAGCAGTACTTC | many | TRBJ2-7 | TRBD1 | TRBV5-6
CASSGRGSNQPQHF | TGTGCCAGCAGTGGAAGGGGAAGCAATCAGCCCCAGCATTTT | . | TRBJ1-5 | . | TRBV6-1
CASSFDRAYGYTF | TGCGCCAGCAGTTTCGACAGGGCCTATGGCTACACCTTC | . | TRBJ1-2 | TRBD1 | TRBV5-1
CASSLSSGSYNEQFF | TGCGCCAGCAGCTTGTCTAGCGGATCCTACAATGAGCAGTTCTTC | . | TRBJ2-1 | TRBD2 | TRBV5-1
CSAGTFEQFF | TGCAGTGCAGGAACCTTTGAGCAGTTCTTC | once | TRBJ2-1 | . | TRBV20-1
CASRTGQGRTGELFF | TGTGCCAGCAGGACAGGCCAGGGCCGGACCGGGGAGCTGTTTTTT | . | TRBJ2-2 | . | TRBV6-5
CASSLGGKGNTEAFF | TGTGCCAGCAGCTTAGGGGGTAAGGGGAACACTGAAGCTTTCTTT | . | TRBJ1-1 | . | TRBV7-9
CASSLRVAENTGELFF | TGTGCCAGCAGCTTAAGGGTGGCAGAGAACACCGGGGAGCTGTTTTTT | . | TRBJ2-2 | . | TRBV7-2
CASSEARAAPGNTIYF | TGTGCCAGCAGTGAAGCGCGGGCAGCGCCTGGAAACACCATATATTTT | few | TRBJ1-3 | . | TRBV6-1
CASSSTGRPDEKLFF | TGTGCCAGCAGCTCCACCGGGAGGCCTGATGAAAAACTGTTTTTT | . | TRBJ1-4 | . | TRBV5-4
CASSAPPGLGETQYF | TGTGCCAGCAGCGCCCCCCCAGGCCTCGGTGAGACCCAGTACTTC | . | TRBJ2-5 | . | TRBV9
CASSLGVHPGAEQYF | TGTGCCAGCAGTCTTGGTGTACACCCCGGCGCCGAGCAGTACTTC | . | TRBJ2-7 | . | TRBV6-1
CSVERGSLNTEAFF | TGCAGCGTTGAAAGGGGCAGCCTGAACACTGAAGCTTTCTTT | . | TRBJ1-1 | . | TRBV29-1
CASSSRESYEQYF | TGTGCCAGCAGCAGCCGGGAATCCTACGAGCAGTACTTC | . | TRBJ2-7 | . | TRBV7-2
CASRNPGGRAFF | TGTGCCAGCCGAAATCCCGGGGGAAGAGCTTTCTTT | . | TRBJ1-1 | . | TRBV28
CASSFQGGEQFF | TGTGCCAGCAGCTTCCAGGGGGGTGAGCAGTTCTTC | . | TRBJ2-1 | . | TRBV7-2
CAISESQSPSRQAF | TGTGCCATCAGTGAGTCGCAATCCCCGTCTAGACAGGCGTTC | once | TRBJ2-7 | . | TRBV10-3
CALRMYSYEQYF | TGTGCCCTAAGGATGTACTCCTACGAGCAGTACTTC | . | TRBJ2-7 | . | TRBV30
CASSLGTADNSPLHF | TGCGCCAGCAGCTTGGGGACAGCGGATAATTCACCCCTCCACTTT | few | TRBJ1-6 | . | TRBV5-1
CASSSRQSYNEQFF | TGTGCCAGCAGCTCGAGACAGTCCTACAATGAGCAGTTCTTC | . | TRBJ2-1 | . | TRBV7-8
CASTEDGASYEQYF | TGTGCCAGCACCGAGGATGGAGCGTCCTACGAGCAGTACTTC | . | TRBJ2-7 | . | TRBV6-5
CASRHSGSGETQYF | TGTGCCAGCAGGCATAGCGGGAGCGGCGAGACCCAGTACTTC | . | TRBJ2-5 | TRBD2 | TRBV7-9
CASSQGGQLGEKLFF | TGTGCCAGCAGCCAGGGGGGTCAGCTAGGTGAAAAACTGTTTTTT | . | TRBJ1-4 | TRBD1 | TRBV7-8
CASSRRGLDEKLFF | TGTGCCAGCAGCCGCAGGGGGCTTGATGAAAAACTGTTTTTT | . | TRBJ1-4 | TRBD1 | TRBV9
CASSLALGAGANVLTF | TGCGCCAGCAGCTTGGCCCTAGGGGCTGGGGCCAACGTCCTGACTTTC | . | TRBJ2-6 | . | TRBV5-1
CASSSGQVYTGELFF | TGTGCCAGCAGCTCGGGACAGGTGTACACCGGGGAGCTGTTTTTT | . | TRBJ2-2 | TRBD1 | TRBV7-2
CAIGDIYEQYF | TGTGCCATCGGAGACATCTACGAGCAGTACTTC | once | TRBJ2-7 | . | TRBV10-3
CASSPRPSPSDTGELFF | TGTGCCAGCAGCCCGAGGCCTTCCCCTAGCGACACCGGGGAGCTGTTTTTT | . | TRBJ2-2 | . | TRBV5-6
CASSEYEGRQYF | TGTGCCAGCAGTGAATACGAGGGGCGACAGTACTTC | . | TRBJ2-7 | . | TRBV25-1
CASRVGTVPSYSNQPQHF | TGCGCCAGCAGGGTAGGGACAGTCCCGAGTTATAGCAATCAGCCCCAGCATTTT | . | TRBJ1-5 | TRBD1 | TRBV5-1
CASSPRWPSGPTYNEQFF | TGTGCCAGCAGTCCCCGATGGCCTAGCGGACCTACCTACAATGAGCAGTTCTTC | . | TRBJ2-1 | TRBD2 | TRBV27
CASSLVGAFNEQFF | TGTGCCAGCAGCTTAGTTGGAGCTTTCAATGAGCAGTTCTTC | . | TRBJ2-1 | . | TRBV7-2